A selection of T cell receptor beta chains follows, all from one sample in a study of blood T cell repertoires in COVID-19. Data came from immunoSEQ multiplex PCR; TCRdb stores just in-frame clones and leaves some out. The sample has 79,000 or so clones; around 86% are singletons. Sequenced sample: peripheral blood. The receptors come from a human donor in a cohort sampled during active COVID-19. Each CDR3 is given with its conserved first and last residue. Each record gives: D gene, clone size, J gene, V gene, CDR3 protein, CDR3 DNA. A D gene is named only where the DNA matches it firmly. Clone size is not always given. Where it is, it says once, few, many or a class for expanded clones.

d_call: .
clone_size: .
j_call: TRBJ1-1
v_call: TRBV7-3
cdr3_aa: CASSLDPSGETFF
cdr3_nt: TGTGCCAGCAGCTTAGACCCCTCGGGGGAAACTTTCTTT

d_call: .
clone_size: .
j_call: TRBJ2-1
v_call: TRBV7-9
cdr3_aa: CASSLGENEQFF
cdr3_nt: TGTGCCAGCAGCTTAGGGGAGAATGAGCAGTTCTTC

d_call: TRBD1
clone_size: .
j_call: TRBJ2-7
v_call: TRBV28
cdr3_aa: CASTVGDRGVYEQYF
cdr3_nt: TGTGCCAGCACCGTAGGGGACAGGGGCGTCTACGAGCAGTACTTC

d_call: TRBD1
clone_size: .
j_call: TRBJ1-2
v_call: TRBV24-1
cdr3_aa: CATSVGTGSFDGYTF
cdr3_nt: TGTGCCACCAGTGTAGGGACAGGCTCGTTCGATGGCTACACCTTC

d_call: TRBD1
clone_size: .
j_call: TRBJ1-4
v_call: TRBV5-6
cdr3_aa: CASSLGQGRKLFF
cdr3_nt: TGTGCCAGCAGCTTGGGACAGGGACGCAAACTGTTTTTT

d_call: TRBD2
clone_size: .
j_call: TRBJ2-7
v_call: TRBV5-5
cdr3_aa: CASSLAGEGEQYF
cdr3_nt: TGTGCCAGCAGCTTGGCCGGGGAGGGGGAGCAGTACTTC

d_call: TRBD2
clone_size: .
j_call: TRBJ2-2
v_call: TRBV4-1
cdr3_aa: CASSRGLAGAGTGELFF
cdr3_nt: TGCGCCAGCAGCCGGGGACTAGCGGGAGCGGGGACCGGGGAGCTGTTTTTT

d_call: .
clone_size: .
j_call: TRBJ1-2
v_call: TRBV28
cdr3_aa: CASSPGQGYGYTF
cdr3_nt: TGTGCCAGCAGCCCTGGGCAGGGGTATGGCTACACCTTC

d_call: TRBD2
clone_size: few
j_call: TRBJ2-3
v_call: TRBV27
cdr3_aa: CASGGVAGNTDTQYF
cdr3_nt: TGTGCCAGCGGGGGGGTAGCGGGGAACACAGATACGCAGTATTTT

d_call: .
clone_size: once
j_call: TRBJ2-5
v_call: TRBV28
cdr3_aa: CASSSPQVTQETQYF
cdr3_nt: TGTGCCAGCAGTTCCCCCCAGGTCACCCAAGAGACCCAGTACTTC

d_call: .
clone_size: .
j_call: TRBJ2-3
v_call: TRBV14
cdr3_aa: CASSQVTTVARTDTQYF
cdr3_nt: TGTGCCAGCAGCCAGGTAACGACAGTTGCACGCACAGATACGCAGTATTTT

d_call: .
clone_size: .
j_call: TRBJ1-1
v_call: TRBV10-3
cdr3_aa: CAISEYGGATEAFF
cdr3_nt: TGTGCCATCAGTGAGTATGGGGGGGCAACTGAAGCTTTCTTT

d_call: .
clone_size: .
j_call: TRBJ1-2
v_call: TRBV7-3
cdr3_aa: CASSLRAEGGYTF
cdr3_nt: TGTGCCAGCAGCTTAAGGGCCGAGGGTGGCTACACCTTC

d_call: .
clone_size: .
j_call: TRBJ2-3
v_call: TRBV24-1
cdr3_aa: CATSSRSSTGDTQYF
cdr3_nt: TGTGCCACCAGTTCCCGGTCTTCTACCGGGGATACGCAGTATTTT

d_call: .
clone_size: .
j_call: TRBJ1-4
v_call: TRBV27
cdr3_aa: CASSHRGSSNEKLFF
cdr3_nt: TGTGCCAGCAGCCACCGGGGGTCTTCTAATGAAAAACTGTTTTTT

d_call: .
clone_size: .
j_call: TRBJ1-3
v_call: TRBV5-1
cdr3_aa: CASSSDGGSGNTIYF
cdr3_nt: TGCGCCAGCAGCTCGGACGGAGGCTCTGGAAACACCATATATTTT

d_call: .
clone_size: once
j_call: TRBJ1-6
v_call: TRBV30
cdr3_aa: CAWRGVQSFSYNSPLHF
cdr3_nt: TGTGCCTGGAGGGGCGTTCAAAGTTTCTCCTATAATTCACCCCTCCACTTT

d_call: TRBD1
clone_size: .
j_call: TRBJ2-1
v_call: TRBV27
cdr3_aa: CASSSTGGAYNEQFF
cdr3_nt: TGTGCCAGCAGTTCGACAGGGGGCGCCTACAATGAGCAGTTCTTC

d_call: .
clone_size: .
j_call: TRBJ2-2
v_call: TRBV21-1
cdr3_aa: CASSRQGLTSNTGELFF
cdr3_nt: TGTGCCAGCAGCCGACAGGGTCTGACGTCGAACACCGGGGAGCTGTTTTTT

d_call: TRBD2
clone_size: .
j_call: TRBJ2-2
v_call: TRBV19
cdr3_aa: CASRTLAGVNTGELFF
cdr3_nt: TGTGCCAGTAGGACTCTAGCGGGAGTGAACACCGGGGAGCTGTTTTTT

d_call: TRBD1
clone_size: .
j_call: TRBJ1-2
v_call: TRBV5-5
cdr3_aa: CASSYRPGTEYNYGYTF
cdr3_nt: TGTGCCAGCAGCTATCGACCAGGGACAGAATATAACTATGGCTACACCTTC

d_call: .
clone_size: .
j_call: TRBJ1-1
v_call: TRBV5-1
cdr3_aa: CASSAGSYANTEAFF
cdr3_nt: TGCGCCAGCAGCGCAGGCTCATATGCGAACACTGAAGCTTTCTTT

d_call: .
clone_size: .
j_call: TRBJ2-3
v_call: TRBV5-1
cdr3_aa: CASSRLGTPGTDTQYF
cdr3_nt: TGCGCCAGCAGCCGCCTCGGGACTCCGGGCACAGATACGCAGTATTTT

d_call: TRBD1
clone_size: .
j_call: TRBJ2-7
v_call: TRBV11-2
cdr3_aa: CASSLAKTGDIHYEQYF
cdr3_nt: TGTGCCAGCAGCTTAGCTAAGACAGGGGACATCCACTACGAGCAGTACTTC

d_call: .
clone_size: .
j_call: TRBJ1-4
v_call: TRBV15
cdr3_aa: CATSFGGAANEKLFF
cdr3_nt: TGTGCCACCAGCTTCGGAGGGGCGGCTAATGAAAAACTGTTTTTT

d_call: .
clone_size: once
j_call: TRBJ2-1
v_call: TRBV7-2
cdr3_aa: CASSLQYNEQFF
cdr3_nt: TGTGCCAGCAGCCTACAGTACAATGAGCAGTTCTTC

d_call: .
clone_size: .
j_call: TRBJ1-5
v_call: TRBV6-5
cdr3_aa: CASSYSGDLGQPQHF
cdr3_nt: TGTGCCAGCAGTTACTCAGGGGATCTGGGTCAGCCCCAGCATTTT

d_call: .
clone_size: .
j_call: TRBJ2-5
v_call: TRBV6-1
cdr3_aa: CASSEVSAGTQYF
cdr3_nt: TGTGCCAGCAGTGAAGTCAGCGCGGGAACCCAGTACTTC

d_call: .
clone_size: few
j_call: TRBJ2-3
v_call: TRBV5-1
cdr3_aa: CASSLGLLTPSTDTQYF
cdr3_nt: TGCGCCAGCAGCTTGGGGTTATTGACTCCTAGCACAGATACGCAGTATTTT

d_call: .
clone_size: .
j_call: TRBJ2-7
v_call: TRBV2
cdr3_aa: CASTQNSYEQYF
cdr3_nt: TGTGCCAGCACACAGAACTCCTACGAGCAGTACTTC

d_call: .
clone_size: .
j_call: TRBJ1-3
v_call: TRBV28
cdr3_aa: CASSSPGISGNTIYF
cdr3_nt: TGTGCCAGCAGTTCTCCAGGAATCTCTGGAAACACCATATATTTT

d_call: .
clone_size: .
j_call: TRBJ1-5
v_call: TRBV19
cdr3_aa: CASSPAGGYQPQHF
cdr3_nt: TGTGCCAGTAGCCCCGCGGGGGGCTATCAGCCCCAGCATTTT

d_call: .
clone_size: .
j_call: TRBJ2-5
v_call: TRBV9
cdr3_aa: CASSVLAEGTQYF
cdr3_nt: TGTGCCAGCAGCGTGTTAGCGGAAGGGACCCAGTACTTC

d_call: TRBD2
clone_size: .
j_call: TRBJ2-1
v_call: TRBV6-5
cdr3_aa: CASTVSGANYNEQFF
cdr3_nt: TGTGCCAGCACCGTTAGCGGGGCTAACTACAATGAGCAGTTCTTC

d_call: TRBD1
clone_size: .
j_call: TRBJ1-4
v_call: TRBV18
cdr3_aa: CASSSTGGEITNEKLFF
cdr3_nt: TGTGCCAGCTCTTCGACAGGGGGCGAAATTACTAATGAAAAACTGTTTTTT

d_call: .
clone_size: .
j_call: TRBJ1-4
v_call: TRBV5-1
cdr3_aa: CASRRTVTNEKLFF
cdr3_nt: TGCGCCAGCAGGAGGACAGTCACTAATGAAAAACTGTTTTTT

d_call: TRBD1
clone_size: .
j_call: TRBJ2-7
v_call: TRBV11-2
cdr3_aa: CASRLTGTGNEQYF
cdr3_nt: TGTGCCAGCAGGCTCACAGGGACAGGGAACGAGCAGTACTTC

d_call: .
clone_size: few
j_call: TRBJ2-3
v_call: TRBV27
cdr3_aa: CASSLSPVADTQYF
cdr3_nt: TGTGCCAGCAGTTTATCCCCGGTGGCAGATACGCAGTATTTT

d_call: .
clone_size: .
j_call: TRBJ2-7
v_call: TRBV5-1
cdr3_aa: CAALDWQTYEQYF
cdr3_nt: TGCGCCGCCCTTGATTGGCAGACCTACGAGCAGTACTTC

d_call: .
clone_size: .
j_call: TRBJ1-1
v_call: TRBV6-6
cdr3_aa: CASSYGGNEAFF
cdr3_nt: TGTGCCAGCAGTTACGGGGGGAATGAAGCTTTCTTT

d_call: .
clone_size: .
j_call: TRBJ2-5
v_call: TRBV28
cdr3_aa: CASSSGLAQETQYF
cdr3_nt: TGTGCCAGCAGTTCGGGCCTAGCGCAAGAGACCCAGTACTTC

d_call: .
clone_size: .
j_call: TRBJ2-4
v_call: TRBV9
cdr3_aa: CASSVETGDIQYF
cdr3_nt: TGTGCCAGCAGCGTTGAGACAGGTGACATTCAGTACTTC

d_call: .
clone_size: .
j_call: TRBJ2-3
v_call: TRBV7-3
cdr3_aa: CASSPTGTGAPDTQYF
cdr3_nt: TGTGCCAGCAGCCCGACCGGGACTGGGGCCCCAGATACGCAGTATTTT

d_call: TRBD1
clone_size: .
j_call: TRBJ1-4
v_call: TRBV27
cdr3_aa: CASSEDRGYEKLFF
cdr3_nt: TGTGCCAGCAGCGAGGACAGGGGGTATGAAAAACTGTTTTTT

d_call: .
clone_size: .
j_call: TRBJ2-1
v_call: TRBV10-3
cdr3_aa: CASSGDGSSYNEQFF
cdr3_nt: TGTGCCTCGTCCGGGGACGGGAGCTCCTACAATGAGCAGTTCTTC

d_call: .
clone_size: many
j_call: TRBJ1-2
v_call: TRBV5-1
cdr3_aa: CASSLAGNNYGYTF
cdr3_nt: TGCGCCAGCAGCTTGGCGGGGAATAACTATGGCTACACCTTC

d_call: .
clone_size: .
j_call: TRBJ1-2
v_call: TRBV2
cdr3_aa: CASKSGGSNYGYTF
cdr3_nt: TGTGCCAGCAAGAGTGGGGGCTCTAACTATGGCTACACCTTC

d_call: .
clone_size: .
j_call: TRBJ2-4
v_call: TRBV6-4
cdr3_aa: CASSWASLKRKNIQYF
cdr3_nt: TGTGCCAGCAGTTGGGCTAGCTTGAAACGAAAAAACATTCAGTACTTC

d_call: .
clone_size: .
j_call: TRBJ1-2
v_call: TRBV29-1
cdr3_aa: CRGGDPNYGYTF
cdr3_nt: TGCAGGGGGGGGGACCCTAACTATGGCTACACCTTC

d_call: .
clone_size: .
j_call: TRBJ2-1
v_call: TRBV27
cdr3_aa: CASSLQVRAPQDEQFF
cdr3_nt: TGTGCCAGCAGTCTCCAAGTGAGGGCACCCCAGGATGAGCAGTTCTTC

d_call: TRBD2
clone_size: .
j_call: TRBJ2-7
v_call: TRBV5-1
cdr3_aa: CASSVTGTSGSGEQYF
cdr3_nt: TGCGCCAGCAGCGTAACCGGGACTAGCGGGAGTGGCGAGCAGTACTTC

d_call: TRBD2
clone_size: .
j_call: TRBJ2-1
v_call: TRBV28
cdr3_aa: CASENTGGSGGYNEQFF
cdr3_nt: TGTGCCAGCGAGAACACTGGCGGGAGCGGGGGTTACAATGAGCAGTTCTTC

d_call: TRBD2
clone_size: .
j_call: TRBJ2-5
v_call: TRBV28
cdr3_aa: CASSGLAKETQYF
cdr3_nt: TGTGCCAGCTCGGGACTAGCGAAAGAGACCCAGTACTTC

d_call: TRBD2
clone_size: .
j_call: TRBJ2-7
v_call: TRBV28
cdr3_aa: CASSLPLGGSGYEQYF
cdr3_nt: TGTGCCAGCAGTTTACCCCTTGGCGGGAGTGGGTACGAGCAGTACTTC